This TCR beta chain came from a study of blood T cell repertoires in COVID-19. Germline V gene sequence: CDR1 MNHNS, CDR2 SASEGT. V shed 0 bases, J shed 8 bases, and the junction held 10 bases outside the gene matches. This CDR3 contains 16 residues. Method: immunoSEQ multiplex PCR; TCRdb's copy keeps in-frame clones and lacks some. The data contain fewer than 300,000 clones, about nine tenths of them singletons. This chain connects TRBV6-1 to TRBJ2-1, with 7 bases aligning to TRBD1. The sequence was obtained from a woman aged 25-40 years with COVID-19, enrolled during active disease. Input material: peripheral blood. The CDR3 here is CASSEATGVRGHEQFF. The CDR3 nucleotides read TGTGCCAGCAGTGAAGCCACAGGGGTAAGGGGCCATGAGCAGTTCTTC.